The clone carrying this T cell receptor beta chain was observed a few times. The authors ran a second PCR of 7 to 11 cycles using a sample-barcoded 5' primer and a J-beta primer mix. TCRdb re-called the 5' RACE reads through MiXCR, storing one row per CDR3 protein. This table holds 1.5 million to 2 million distinct CDR3 sequences, about 39% found once. The sample belongs to a study of blood T cells in healthy people across ages. Study-wide background: About one barcoded beta molecule per two T cells was the capture yield of template switching.

The junction had 3 bases not matched to a gene; V was cut back by 0 bases and J by 9 bases. Germline V gene lookup returns CDR1 SGHRS and CDR2 YFSETQ. The CDR3 totals 13 residues. What was sequenced was blood. The rearrangement links TRBV5-1 to TRBJ2-1; 7 positions match TRBD2. This TCR was sampled from a human donor in good health. The CDR3 reads CASSLGQRGEQFF. The CDR3 nucleotides are TGCGCCAGCAGCTTGGGACAGCGGGGTGAGCAGTTCTTC.